This record looks at one T cell receptor beta chain sequence and its context. The data stem from a study of blood T cells in healthy people across ages. The CDR3 covers 16 residues. V was pared by 0 bases and J by 0 bases, with 11 bases between. Germline V gives CDR1 LGHDT, CDR2 YNNKEL (reference sequence). Alongside a J-beta primer mix, a sample-barcoded 5' primer served in a second PCR lasting roughly 7 to 12 cycles. TCRdb re-called the 5' RACE reads through MiXCR, storing one row per CDR3 protein. The sample consists of roughly 680,000 distinct CDR3 sequences, around a fifth of them appearing once.

This sequence joins TRBV3-1 and TRBJ2-5, with D possibly being TRBD1 (6 bases). Sequenced input: blood. This receptor was taken from a man between 65 and 85 years old in good health. The CDR3 spells CASSQEGQIYQETQYF. The DNA for the CDR3 is TGTGCCAGCAGCCAAGAGGGACAAATATACCAAGAGACCCAGTACTTC.